The 30 T cell receptor beta chains below come from one sample, sequenced in a study of CD8 T cells in ankylosing spondylitis. MiXCR, applied by TCRdb to the 5' RACE reads, yields one record per CDR3 protein. The sample includes about 96,000 distinct CDR3 sequences, around 26% of them seen just once. Sequencing input: blood, either unsorted or a sorted T cell fraction (not recorded which). The receptors come from a male donor with ankylosing spondylitis or in good health (not recorded which).

The chain carries TRBV29-1 and TRBJ2-2, with TRBD1 matching over 9 bases. V shed 0 bases and J 7 bases; nucleotides not matched to a gene: 6. The V gene's germline CDR1 is SQVTM and CDR2 ANQGSEA. This CDR3 has 15 residues. The CDR3 sequence: CSVEETGGGIGELFF. The DNA for the CDR3 is TGCAGCGTTGAAGAAACAGGGGGCGGTATCGGGGAGCTGTTTTTT.

The rearrangement joins TRBV20-1 to TRBJ2-5; D is perhaps TRBD2 (6 bases). CDR3 size: 14 residues. CDR1 DFQATT and CDR2 SNEGSKA come from the germline V gene (reference sequence). V lost 0 bases and J 4 bases, leaving 12 bases between the germline ends. CDR3 coding DNA: TGCAGTGCTAGAGATGTAACTAGCCCAGAGACCCAGTACTTC. Amino acid sequence: CSARDVTSPETQYF.

CDR3 nucleotide sequence: TGCAGCGTTGACAGGTGGGAGGGAAGAGGCACTGAAGCTTTCTTT. Translated, it gives CSVDRWEGRGTEAFF. V usage is TRBV29-1 and J usage is TRBJ1-1; D is undetermined. The CDR3 is 15 residues long. V was clipped by 3 bases and J by 4 bases, with 18 bases between them. Germline CDR1 is SQVTM and CDR2 is ANQGSEA.

The rearrangement links TRBV3-1 to TRBJ1-1; no clear D gene. Germline lookup yields CDR1 LGHDT and CDR2 YNNKEL (reference sequence). V lost 7 bases and J 4 bases, leaving 16 bases between the germline ends. The CDR3 runs 14 residues. CDR3 sequence: CASNLWGRFTEAFF. CDR3 nucleotide sequence: TGTGCCAGCAACTTGTGGGGTCGTTTCACTGAAGCTTTCTTT.

CDR3: CSARDRAGDPYEQYV. Written as DNA, the CDR3 is TGCAGTGCTAGAGATAGAGCGGGGGACCCCTACGAGCAGTACGTC. The rearrangement joins TRBV20-1 to TRBJ2-7; 8 bases fit TRBD2. Germline trimming cut 0 bases from V and 2 bases from J; bases unmatched to any gene: 6. The V gene's germline CDR1 is DFQATT and CDR2 SNEGSKA (reference sequence). The CDR3 is 15 residues long.

V and J are TRBV7-9 and TRBJ2-2; 7 nucleotides line up with TRBD2. J was trimmed by 7 bases and V by 3 bases; bases with no gene match: 5. The CDR3 runs to 14 residues. Per germline, CDR1 SEHNR and CDR2 FQNEAQ (reference sequence). The CDR3: CASSFGLVDGELFF. In nucleotides, the CDR3 is TGTGCCAGCAGCTTCGGACTAGTTGACGGGGAGCTGTTTTTT.

This clonotype occurred a few times. The genes are TRBV18 and TRBJ2-3, with D maybe TRBD2 (5 bases). The CDR3 has 17 residues. The V end lost 0 bases, the J end lost 2 bases, and 15 bases lay between the germline ends. Germline loops: CDR1 KGHSH, CDR2 LQKENI. As DNA, the CDR3 is TGTGCCAGCTCACCACCGGACTGGTTAGGGTTCACAGATACGCAGTATTTT. Protein sequence: CASSPPDWLGFTDTQYF.

This clonotype was picked up many times. This chain connects TRBV29-1 to TRBJ1-1, with D unclear. CDR1 is SQVTM, CDR2 ANQGSEA, per germline. The CDR3 sequence is 14 residues long. Deletions cut 8 bases from V and 1 base from J, with 17 bases between. CDR3 amino acids: CSCWGGGKNTEAFF. CDR3 DNA: TGCAGCTGCTGGGGTGGAGGGAAGAACACTGAAGCTTTCTTT. Filled out from reference TRBV29-1 and TRBJ1-1, the complete variable domain reads SAVISQKPSRDICQRGTSLTIQCQVDSQVTMMFWYRQQPGQSLTLIATANQGSEATYESGFVIDKFPISRPNLTFSTLTVSNMSPEDSSIYLCSCWGGGKNTEAFFGQGTRLTVV.

This chain connects TRBV25-1 to TRBJ1-2; D unresolved. The length of the CDR3 is 13 residues. In germline, CDR1 is MGHDK, CDR2 SYGVNS. The ends were cut back, 6 bases at V and 8 bases at J, with 16 bases in the middle. The CDR3 DNA reads TGTGCCAGCAGGGGCTTCGAACGGCAGGGCTACACCTTC. Its protein is CASRGFERQGYTF.

V is TRBV10-3 and J is TRBJ2-6, with TRBD2 as a possible D gene (6 bases). CDR3 size: 17 residues. Between the trimmed V and J ends, which lost 10 bases and 1 base, there was a span of 20 bases. In germline, CDR1 is ENHRY, CDR2 SYGVKD. The CDR3 protein is CATTDSGGGSGANVLTF. The CDR3 DNA reads TGTGCCACCACCGATAGCGGAGGTGGGTCTGGGGCCAACGTCCTGACTTTC.

This clonotype was counted many times. The chain is built from TRBV5-1 and TRBJ1-1; D ambiguous. This CDR3 spans 14 amino acids. CDR1 is SGHRS, CDR2 YFSETQ, per germline. V was shortened by 6 bases and J by 3 bases, with 15 bases between the two germline ends. CDR3 in DNA: TGCGCCAGCAAGAGGTATCCCGGGGACACTGAAGCTTTCTTT. It codes for CASKRYPGDTEAFF.

The chain employs TRBV7-3 and TRBJ2-5, with 10 bases matching TRBD1. Germline V lookup: CDR1 SGHTA, CDR2 FQGTGA. This CDR3 spans 14 amino acids. The ends lost 5 bases at V and 5 bases at J; junction bases unmatched: 5. CDR3 sequence: CASSPMGQGETQYF. The CDR3 bases are TGTGCCAGCAGCCCGATGGGACAGGGGGAGACCCAGTACTTC.

V is TRBV20-1 and J is TRBJ1-5; the D gene is possibly TRBD1 (5 bases). Deletions cut 0 bases from V and 0 bases from J, with 6 bases between. Germline V gene sequence: CDR1 DFQATT, CDR2 SNEGSKA (reference sequence). This CDR3 has 14 residues. The CDR3 here is CSAREGVSNQPQHF. For the CDR3, the DNA is TGCAGTGCTAGAGAGGGGGTTAGCAATCAGCCCCAGCATTTT.

This clonotype has at least ten counts. V gene TRBV12-3 or TRBV12-4 combines with J gene TRBJ1-4; D uncertain. The V gene lost 8 bases and the J gene lost 5 bases, with 12 bases spanning the gap. The CDR3 sequence is 13 residues long. The CDR3 loop reads CASGVGWNEKLFF. The CDR3 region has the DNA TGTGCCAGCGGAGTGGGGTGGAATGAAAAACTGTTTTTT.

This clonotype occurred a few times. This chain joins TRBV7-9 and TRBJ1-1, with D possibly TRBD1 on 5 matching bases. The germline V gene encodes CDR1 SEHNR and CDR2 FQNEAQ (reference sequence). This CDR3 spans 14 amino acids. Trimming took off 5 bases at V and 5 bases at J, with 15 bases between the two ends. CDR3 bases: TGTGCCAGCAGCCCTATTTTCGGGGGGACTGAAGCTTTCTTT. Translated: CASSPIFGGTEAFF.

V usage is TRBV5-1 and J usage is TRBJ1-4, with TRBD1 matching over 7 bases. This CDR3 contains 15 residues. V trimming: 3 bases; J trimming: 6 bases; junction bases outside the gene matches: 8. CDR1 and CDR2 (germline): SGHRS, YFSETQ. CDR3 amino acids: CASSSAGTDDEKLFF. CDR3 sequence (DNA): TGCGCCAGCAGCTCAGCCGGGACAGACGATGAAAAACTGTTTTTT.

The chain combines TRBV29-1 with TRBJ2-2, with unresolved D. Trimming pared 5 bases from V and 2 bases from J, leaving 9 bases between. The CDR3 is made up of 13 amino acids. CDR1 SQVTM and CDR2 ANQGSEA come from the germline V gene. The CDR3 spells CSVSGPNTGELFF. Written as DNA, the CDR3 is TGCAGCGTTTCCGGGCCAAACACCGGGGAGCTGTTTTTT.

This clonotype was observed a handful of times. The CDR3 loop is CASSLGWTQVGSEQFF. As DNA, the CDR3 is TGCGCCAGCAGCTTGGGATGGACCCAAGTAGGAAGTGAGCAGTTCTTC. This chain uses TRBV5-1 with TRBJ2-1, with D unclear. The length of the CDR3 is 16 residues. The V and J ends lost 0 bases and 9 bases respectively, with 19 bases between them. The germline V gene has CDR1 SGHRS and CDR2 YFSETQ.

The chain employs TRBV27 and TRBJ2-2; weak D call: TRBD2 (6 bases). The CDR3 has 16 residues. Germline CDR1 MNHEY, CDR2 SMNVEV (reference sequence). Trimming left V 1 base short and J 2 bases short, with 11 bases between. CDR3 amino acids: CASSLFGTPNTGELFF. The DNA for the CDR3 is TGTGCCAGCAGTTTATTTGGGACTCCTAACACCGGGGAGCTGTTTTTT.

This sequence joins TRBV5-1 and TRBJ1-2, with 10 nucleotides matching TRBD1. The germline V gene encodes CDR1 SGHRS and CDR2 YFSETQ. V was clipped by 0 bases and J by 7 bases; unmatched bases: 3. This CDR3 region has 14 residues. The CDR3 nucleotides are TGCGCCAGCAGCTTGGGACAGGGGGCGCGTGGCTACACCTTC. It codes for CASSLGQGARGYTF.

CDR3: CASSLNPSETSDTQYF. CDR3 bases: TGCGCCAGCAGCCTGAACCCTAGCGAAACTTCAGATACGCAGTATTTT. The chain links TRBV5-1 to TRBJ2-3, with D possibly matching TRBD2 (6 bases). Trimming took off 4 bases at V and 4 bases at J, with 19 bases between the two ends. Germline V gene sequence: CDR1 SGHRS, CDR2 YFSETQ. This CDR3 contains 16 residues.

The rearrangement uses TRBV28 and TRBJ2-7, with TRBD1 matching over 7 bases. The ends lost 6 bases at V and 6 bases at J; junction bases unmatched: 8. This CDR3 has 13 residues. Per the germline V gene, CDR1 is MDHEN and CDR2 is SYDVKM. This chain's CDR3 is CASRLQTGAEQYF. In DNA, the CDR3 is TGTGCCAGCAGGTTACAAACAGGGGCCGAGCAGTACTTC.

The rearrangement uses TRBV27 and TRBJ2-3; possibly TRBD1 for D (5 bases). This CDR3 has 14 residues. The V gene's germline CDR1 is MNHEY and CDR2 SMNVEV (reference sequence). The ends were cut back, 4 bases at V and 6 bases at J, with 14 bases in the middle. For the CDR3, the DNA is TGTGCCAGCAGTTCGGCTGCAGGGATCGATACGCAGTATTTT. Translating gives CASSSAAGIDTQYF.

The chain joins TRBV5-1 to TRBJ2-7, with 8 bases fitting TRBD1. The CDR3 totals 15 residues. Germline V gene data show CDR1 as SGHRS and CDR2 as YFSETQ. V lost 4 bases and J lost 4; bases outside the gene matches: 10. The CDR3 region is CASSPTGAPSYEQYF. CDR3 in DNA: TGCGCCAGCAGCCCGACAGGGGCCCCTTCGTACGAGCAGTACTTC.

There are a few counts of this clonotype. The chain is built from TRBV5-1 and TRBJ1-1, with D maybe TRBD1 (5 bases). CDR1 is SGHRS, CDR2 YFSETQ, per germline. The CDR3 runs to 13 residues. V lost 2 bases to trimming and J lost 5 bases, with 10 bases between them. The CDR3 region is CASSLRAGTEAFF. In nucleotides, the CDR3 is TGCGCCAGCAGCTTAAGAGCAGGGACTGAAGCTTTCTTT.

This clonotype has at least ten counts. The chain couples TRBV29-1 to TRBJ2-3, with a tentative D call TRBD2 (5 bases). The germline CDR1 and CDR2 sequences are SQVTM and ANQGSEA. Trimming shortened V by 7 bases and J by 4 bases, and 21 bases separated the two germline ends. This CDR3 region has 15 residues. The CDR3: CSGTNSGGLADTQYF. Written as DNA, the CDR3 is TGCAGCGGGACCAACAGCGGAGGCCTCGCAGATACGCAGTATTTT.

V and J are TRBV12-3 or TRBV12-4 and TRBJ1-1; D is ambiguous. The CDR3 is 15 amino acids. V lost 2 bases to trimming and J lost 2 bases, with 12 bases between them. CDR3 loop: CASSLLHGENTEAFF. The CDR3 region has the DNA TGTGCCAGCAGTTTATTACACGGAGAAAACACTGAAGCTTTCTTT.

This clonotype was found many times. The genes are TRBV10-3 and TRBJ2-1, with D perhaps matching TRBD2 (6 bases). Germline V gene sequence: CDR1 ENHRY, CDR2 SYGVKD. Trimming stripped 6 bases from V and 6 bases from J, with 15 bases between. This CDR3 comprises 14 residues. CDR3 residues: CAISSSSGGNEQFF. The CDR3, as DNA: TGTGCCATCAGCAGTAGTAGCGGAGGCAATGAGCAGTTCTTC.

The chain uses TRBV20-1 and TRBJ2-7; 12 positions match TRBD2. Germline assignment: CDR1 DFQATT and CDR2 SNEGSKA (reference sequence). V dropped 6 bases and J dropped 3; count of bases not matched to a gene: 3. The CDR3 totals 13 residues. This chain's CDR3 is CSARLAGDYEQYF. CDR3 DNA sequence: TGCAGTGCCAGACTAGCGGGAGACTACGAGCAGTACTTC.

This clonotype was counted a few times. V is TRBV3-1 and J is TRBJ1-1, with D unclear. CDR3 length equals 13 residues. Trimming shortened V by 3 bases and J by 0 bases, and 5 bases separated the two germline ends. Looked up from germline, CDR1 is LGHDT and CDR2 is YNNKEL (reference sequence). The CDR3 loop reads CASSQGMNTEAFF. As DNA, the CDR3 is TGTGCCAGCAGCCAGGGGATGAACACTGAAGCTTTCTTT.